The T cell receptor (beta chain) described here comes from a study of PD-1 blockade in classical Hodgkin lymphoma. There are 15 residues in the CDR3. Trimming removed 4 bases from V and 2 bases from J, with 15 bases in between. Per the germline V gene, CDR1 is SEHNR and CDR2 is FQNEAQ (reference sequence). Stated time point: cycle 4 day 1 (C4D1), after 6 weeks of nivolumab. Relapse after autologous stem cell transplantation occurred in every patient, and brentuximab vedotin exposure varied. Data came from immunoSEQ multiplex PCR; TCRdb stores just in-frame clones and leaves some out. The sample includes approximately 89,000 clones, over 80% of them seen just once. In its sample, this clone was seen a few times.

V and J are TRBV7-9 and TRBJ2-7, with D perhaps given as TRBD1 or TRBD2 (5 bases each). The sequence came from a human donor with classical Hodgkin lymphoma. Sequencing was performed on peripheral blood mononuclear cells (PBMCs), taken before the fourth cycle of nivolumab. As DNA, the CDR3 is TGTGCCAGCAGCTCGGGACCGTCCGAGACCTACGAGCAGTACTTC. Encoded protein: CASSSGPSETYEQYF.